Listed below are T cell receptor beta chains from one sample, sequenced in a study of siplizumab effects on memory and regulatory T cells. The data were produced by immunoSEQ multiplex PCR, yet TCRdb's version contains in-frame clones alone and is incomplete. The data contain around 100,000 clones, 93% of them singletons. The material sequenced was Tregs sorted from blood. These receptor sequences come from a human donor in good health. Both conserved end residues are part of each CDR3. A D gene is named only where the DNA matches it firmly. Rows may omit the clone size; those that give it use once, few, many or a size class.

size,D,length,J,V,DNA,CDR3
NA,NA,14,TRBJ1-2,TRBV9,TGTGCCAGCAACCGTAGATGGGGGGACTATGGCTACACCTTC,CASNRRWGDYGYTF
once,NA,12,TRBJ1-2,TRBV7-9,TGTGCCGCAACCTTTCCCTGGGGGGGCTACACCTTC,CAATFPWGGYTF
NA,NA,15,TRBJ2-3,TRBV18,TGTGCCAGCCGCCCCCCGTGGCCCAGCACAGATACGCAGTATTTT,CASRPPWPSTDTQYF
NA,NA,15,TRBJ1-1,TRBV7-9,TGTGCCAGCAGCTTAGTCCCAAGCCAGAACGCTGAAGCTTTCTTT,CASSLVPSQNAEAFF
NA,TRBD1,15,TRBJ1-2,TRBV11-2,TGTGCCAGCAGCCCAATGCCGGACAGGGCAGATGGCTACACCTTC,CASSPMPDRADGYTF
NA,NA,14,TRBJ1-4,TRBV9,TGTGCCAGCAGCCGGGGGAGGGAGAATGAAAAACTGTTTTTT,CASSRGRENEKLFF
NA,TRBD2,17,TRBJ2-2,TRBV6-1,TGTGCCAGCAGTGATGCCCGGAGGGGAGCGGGGACCGGGGAGCTGTTTTTT,CASSDARRGAGTGELFF
NA,NA,15,TRBJ1-1,TRBV5-1,TGCGCCAGCAGCTCGGAGGACGGAGCGAACACTGAAGCTTTCTTT,CASSSEDGANTEAFF
NA,TRBD2,16,TRBJ2-3,TRBV9,TGTGCCAGCAGCGTAGGTCCTAGCGGTGATACAGATACGCAGTATTTT,CASSVGPSGDTDTQYF
NA,NA,15,TRBJ1-2,TRBV4-1,TGCGCCAGCAGCCAAGTTCCAGGAGCCTACTATGGCTACACCTTC,CASSQVPGAYYGYTF
NA,NA,11,TRBJ2-3,TRBV15,TGTGCCACCAGCGTCGGAGATACGCAGTATTTT,CATSVGDTQYF
NA,NA,14,TRBJ2-3,TRBV7-3,TGTGCCAGCTCGTGGACGGATGAGGCAGATACGCAGTATTTT,CASSWTDEADTQYF
NA,TRBD1,15,TRBJ1-2,TRBV19,TGTGCCAGTAGGGGCGACAGGGGCCGAAACTATGGCTACACCTTC,CASRGDRGRNYGYTF
NA,TRBD1,15,TRBJ2-2,TRBV5-1,TGCGCCAGCAGCCTTAGACAGGGGACGACCGGGGAGCTGTTTTTT,CASSLRQGTTGELFF
NA,NA,13,TRBJ2-7,TRBV5-1,TGCGCCAGCTCTTTCAAGGACGGATACGAGCAGTACTTC,CASSFKDGYEQYF
NA,NA,11,TRBJ2-3,TRBV20-1,TGCAGTGCTAGGAGAGGAGATACGCAGTATTTT,CSARRGDTQYF
once,NA,14,TRBJ2-7,TRBV30,TGTGCCTGGAGCAAGTGGGGTAAACTTAGAGAGCAGTACTTC,CAWSKWGKLREQYF
NA,TRBD1,15,TRBJ1-5,TRBV10-3,TGTGCCATCAGTGACCCCGGGACAGGGATTCAGCCCCAGCATTTT,CAISDPGTGIQPQHF
few,NA,15,TRBJ2-2,TRBV9,TGTGCCAGCAGCGTAGCAGGGACGAACACCGGGGAGCTGTTTTTT,CASSVAGTNTGELFF
NA,NA,14,TRBJ2-7,TRBV15,TGTGCCACCAGCAGAGGGGGCAGGGGCTACGAGCAGTACTTC,CATSRGGRGYEQYF
NA,NA,15,TRBJ1-2,TRBV9,TGTGCCAGCAGCGTAGACGACATCCCTAACTATGGCTACACCTTC,CASSVDDIPNYGYTF
NA,NA,15,TRBJ2-2,TRBV18,TGTGCCAGCTCACCACCGTGGGGGGCGAGCGGGGAGCTGTTTTTT,CASSPPWGASGELFF
NA,TRBD1,16,TRBJ2-4,TRBV6-6,TGTGCCAGCAGTTACGGGCTAGGGGGCTCCAAAAACATTCAGTACTTC,CASSYGLGGSKNIQYF
NA,TRBD1,15,TRBJ1-1,TRBV11-2,TGTGCCAGCAGACCCAACACAGGGGGCCTTACTGAAGCTTTCTTT,CASRPNTGGLTEAFF
NA,NA,12,TRBJ1-1,TRBV19,TGTGCCAGTAGTATAATCGGATCCGAGGGTTTCTTT,CASSIIGSEGFF
NA,NA,13,TRBJ1-2,TRBV7-9,TGTGCCAGCAGCTTACTGGGAACGGCTGGCTACACCTTC,CASSLLGTAGYTF
NA,NA,13,TRBJ1-1,TRBV5-1,TGCGCCAGCAACAGGGTACCGAACACTGAAGCTTTCTTT,CASNRVPNTEAFF
NA,NA,13,TRBJ1-4,TRBV6-5,TGTGCCAGCAGTTACTCTAACATAGCTACACTGTTTTTT,CASSYSNIATLFF
NA,NA,10,TRBJ1-2,TRBV6-5,TGTGCCAGCAGGGGTTATGGCTACACCTTC,CASRGYGYTF
NA,TRBD1,12,TRBJ1-2,TRBV2,TGTGCCAGCAGTGAAACTTTAGGGGGCTGCACCTTC,CASSETLGGCTF
NA,TRBD1,15,TRBJ1-1,TRBV25-1,TGTGCCAGCAGTGGAAGGACAGGTGGGAACACTGAAGCTTTCTTT,CASSGRTGGNTEAFF
NA,TRBD2,15,TRBJ2-3,TRBV9,TGTGCCAGCAGCGTACTAGCGGATTACACAGATACGCAGTATTTT,CASSVLADYTDTQYF
once,NA,14,TRBJ1-5,TRBV19,TGTGCCAGTAGTCGGGGGGGTAGCAATCAGCCCCAGCATTTT,CASSRGGSNQPQHF
NA,TRBD1,15,TRBJ2-7,TRBV11-2,TGTGCCAGCAGCTTAGCTTCGGGACAGGGATACGAGCAGTACTTC,CASSLASGQGYEQYF
NA,TRBD1,14,TRBJ1-1,TRBV5-1,TGCGCCAGCAGGGCAGGACAGGGAAACACTGAAGCTTTCTTT,CASRAGQGNTEAFF
NA,TRBD1,17,TRBJ1-1,TRBV5-5,TGTGCCAGCAGCCGAGATTATCAGGGGGCCTTGAACACTGAAGCTTTCTTT,CASSRDYQGALNTEAFF
NA,TRBD1,15,TRBJ1-2,TRBV18,TGTGCCAGCTCACCAAGAGCAGGGGGCGAAACTGGCTACACCTTC,CASSPRAGGETGYTF
NA,TRBD1,16,TRBJ2-7,TRBV5-1,TGCGCCAGCAGTAAGTTCGGGACAGGGTATACCAGCGAGCAGTACTTC,CASSKFGTGYTSEQYF
NA,NA,14,TRBJ1-2,TRBV6-5,TGTGCCAGCACCCCGTCAGGAAGAGGCTATGGCTACACCTTC,CASTPSGRGYGYTF
NA,TRBD2,15,TRBJ2-1,TRBV4-2,TGTGCCAGCAGCCAAGAGGGGGGGGGAACCAATGAGCAGTTCTTC,CASSQEGGGTNEQFF
NA,NA,16,TRBJ2-1,TRBV21-1,TGTGCCAGCAGCACCGAAGAGCGGGGGGGTGGGAATGAGCAGTTCTTC,CASSTEERGGGNEQFF
NA,NA,17,TRBJ1-1,TRBV27,TGTGCCAGCAGTCCCCGCCCTATCGGCAGACTGAACACTGAAGCTTTCTTT,CASSPRPIGRLNTEAFF
NA,NA,12,TRBJ2-1,TRBV7-9,TGTGCCAGCAGTCCCTGGGCGAATGAGCAGTTCTTC,CASSPWANEQFF
NA,TRBD1,14,TRBJ2-2,TRBV19,TGTGCCAGTATCCAGGGGGCGCGAAACGGGGAGCTGTTTTTT,CASIQGARNGELFF
NA,NA,12,TRBJ1-2,TRBV5-6,TGTGCCAGCAGCTTCAACGGGGCTGGCTACACCTTC,CASSFNGAGYTF